This paragraph covers one T cell receptor beta chain sequence. Its antigen is not known. The germline gene is not matched at one end of the junction; a read error may be the cause. This sample is drawn from a study of T cells in Graves' hyperthyroidism and ophthalmopathy. Points from the study as a whole: The blood repertoire included most of the expanded thyroid clonotypes above 0.001.

The TCR beta CDR3 regions underwent amplification using RNA transcripts as the source. Initially, a first-round RT-PCR of the TCR CDR3 employed the HTBI primer set. TCRdb itself ran the multiplex PCR reads through MiXCR, one entry per CDR3 protein. The table has around 540,000 distinct CDR3 sequences, roughly 16% seen once. The study included ophthalmopathy patients with Clinical Activity Score at least 3, NOSPECS grade at least 4 and duration under 3 months. Diagnosing involved the use of clinical symptoms, serum thyroxine and TRAb, thyroid ultrasound and orbital computed tomography. The origin of this receptor is a young woman with Graves' ophthalmopathy. The sample taken for sequencing was blood.

As DNA, the CDR3 is TGCAGTGCTAGTGAAAGCGGGGCGAACACCGGGGAGCCGTTTTTT. Translated, it gives CSASESGANTGEPFF. The V call is TRBV20-1, the J call TRBJ2-2; 7 positions agree with TRBD2. Per germline, CDR1 DFQATT and CDR2 SNEGSKA (reference sequence). The CDR3 contains 15 residues.